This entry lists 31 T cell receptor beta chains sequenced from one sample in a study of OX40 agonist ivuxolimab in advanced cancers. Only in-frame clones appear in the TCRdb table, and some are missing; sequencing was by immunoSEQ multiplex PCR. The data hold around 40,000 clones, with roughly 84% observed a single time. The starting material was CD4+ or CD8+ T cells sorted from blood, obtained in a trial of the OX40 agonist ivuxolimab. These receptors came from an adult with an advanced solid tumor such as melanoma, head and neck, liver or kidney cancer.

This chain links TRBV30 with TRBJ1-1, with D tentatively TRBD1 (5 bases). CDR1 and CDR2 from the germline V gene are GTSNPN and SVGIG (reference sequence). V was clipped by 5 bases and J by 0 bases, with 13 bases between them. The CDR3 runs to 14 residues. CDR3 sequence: CAWAYRLLNTEAFF. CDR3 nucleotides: TGTGCCTGGGCTTACAGGCTATTGAACACTGAAGCTTTCTTT.

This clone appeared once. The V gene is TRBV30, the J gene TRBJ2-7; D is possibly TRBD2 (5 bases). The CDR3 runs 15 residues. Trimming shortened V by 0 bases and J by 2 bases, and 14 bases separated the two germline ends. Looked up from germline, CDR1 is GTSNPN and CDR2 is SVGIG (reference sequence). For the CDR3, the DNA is TGTGCCTGGAGTGTACGGAGCGGTCTACCCTACGAGCAGTACTTC. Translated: CAWSVRSGLPYEQYF.

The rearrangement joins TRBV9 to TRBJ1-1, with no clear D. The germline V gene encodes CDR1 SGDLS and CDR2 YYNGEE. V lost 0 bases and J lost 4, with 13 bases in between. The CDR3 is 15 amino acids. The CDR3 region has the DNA TGTGCCAGCAGCGTAGAAAAGGGCGGCGGCACTGAAGCTTTCTTT. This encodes CASSVEKGGGTEAFF.

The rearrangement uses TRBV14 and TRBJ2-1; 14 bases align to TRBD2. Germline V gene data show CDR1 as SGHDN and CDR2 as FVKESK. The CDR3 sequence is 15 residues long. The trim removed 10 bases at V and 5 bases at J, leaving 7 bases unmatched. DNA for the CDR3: TGTGCCACCCGGACTAGCGGGGGGCAGGACAATGAGCAGTTCTTC. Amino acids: CATRTSGGQDNEQFF.

DNA of the CDR3: TGTGCCAGCAGTTTACCAGGACAGGGACAAGAGACCCAGTACTTC. Its translation: CASSLPGQGQETQYF. The V and J genes are TRBV28 and TRBJ2-5, with 8 nucleotides matching TRBD1. Trimming took 2 bases from V and 2 from J; bases not matched to a gene: 4. The CDR3 runs 15 residues. Germline CDR1 reads MDHEN; CDR2 reads SYDVKM.

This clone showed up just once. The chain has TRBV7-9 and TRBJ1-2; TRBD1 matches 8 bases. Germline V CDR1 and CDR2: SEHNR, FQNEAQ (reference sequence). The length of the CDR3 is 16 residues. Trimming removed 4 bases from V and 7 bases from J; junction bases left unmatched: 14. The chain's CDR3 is CASSSLRETGVSGYTF. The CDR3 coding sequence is TGTGCCAGCAGCTCACTACGAGAGACAGGGGTTAGTGGCTACACCTTC.

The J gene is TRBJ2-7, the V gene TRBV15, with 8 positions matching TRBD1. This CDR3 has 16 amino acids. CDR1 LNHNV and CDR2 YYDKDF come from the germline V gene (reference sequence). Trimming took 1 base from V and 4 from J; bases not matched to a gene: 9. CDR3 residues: CATSRGDRRSGYEQYF. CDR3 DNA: TGTGCCACCAGCAGAGGGGACAGGCGATCGGGGTACGAGCAGTACTTC.

The CDR3 DNA reads TGTGCCAGCGGGGGGGCCTCCTACAATGAGCAGTTCTTC. It encodes CASGGASYNEQFF. This sequence joins TRBV19 and TRBJ2-1, with 8 positions matching TRBD2. CDR3 length equals 13 residues. Germline-derived CDR1 and CDR2 are LNHDA and SQIVND (reference sequence). Trimming at V came to 9 bases and at J to 0 bases, leaving 1 base not matched to a gene.

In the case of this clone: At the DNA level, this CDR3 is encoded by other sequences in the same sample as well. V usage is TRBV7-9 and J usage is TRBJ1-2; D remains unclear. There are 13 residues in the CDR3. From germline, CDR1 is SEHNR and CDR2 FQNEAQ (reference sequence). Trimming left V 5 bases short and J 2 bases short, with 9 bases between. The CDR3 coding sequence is TGTGCCAGCAGCCCATTAGAGAACTATGGCTACACCTTC. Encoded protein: CASSPLENYGYTF.

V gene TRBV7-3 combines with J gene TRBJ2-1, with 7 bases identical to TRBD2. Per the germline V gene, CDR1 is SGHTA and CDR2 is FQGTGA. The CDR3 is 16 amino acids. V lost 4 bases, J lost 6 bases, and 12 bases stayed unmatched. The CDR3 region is CASSSQIERGTNEQFF. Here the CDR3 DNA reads TGTGCCAGCAGCTCCCAAATCGAGCGGGGCACCAATGAGCAGTTCTTC.

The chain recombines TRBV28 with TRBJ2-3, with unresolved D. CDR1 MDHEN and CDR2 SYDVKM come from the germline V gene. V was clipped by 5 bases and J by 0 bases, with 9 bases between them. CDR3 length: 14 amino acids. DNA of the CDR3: TGTGCCAGCAGTCCTAGGAGTAGCACAGATACGCAGTATTTT. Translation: CASSPRSSTDTQYF.

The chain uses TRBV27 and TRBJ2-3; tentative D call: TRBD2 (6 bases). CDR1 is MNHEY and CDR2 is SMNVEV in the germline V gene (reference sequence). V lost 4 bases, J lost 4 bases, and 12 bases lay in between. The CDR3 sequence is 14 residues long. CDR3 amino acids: CASSYGVAADTQYF. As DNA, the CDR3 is TGTGCCAGCAGTTATGGGGTAGCGGCAGATACGCAGTATTTT.

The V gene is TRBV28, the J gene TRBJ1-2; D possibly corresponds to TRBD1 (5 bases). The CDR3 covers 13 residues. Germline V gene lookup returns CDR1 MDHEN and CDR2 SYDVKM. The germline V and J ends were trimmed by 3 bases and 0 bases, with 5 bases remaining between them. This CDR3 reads CASSLGANYGYTF. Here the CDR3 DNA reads TGTGCCAGCAGTTTGGGGGCTAACTATGGCTACACCTTC.

The CDR3 loop is CASSPGGGNEQFF. The CDR3 DNA is TGTGCCAGCAGCCCTGGCGGGGGAAATGAGCAGTTCTTC. V is TRBV7-6 and J is TRBJ2-1, with 7 bases aligning to TRBD2. Trimming took 5 bases from V and 7 from J; bases not matched to a gene: 5. The CDR3 loop spans 13 amino acids. Germline CDR1 SGHVS, CDR2 FNYEAQ.

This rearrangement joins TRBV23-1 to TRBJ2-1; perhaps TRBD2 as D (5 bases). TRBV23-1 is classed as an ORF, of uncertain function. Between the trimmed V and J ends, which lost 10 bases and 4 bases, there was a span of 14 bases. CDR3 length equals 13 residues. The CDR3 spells CAKQSTKYNEQFF. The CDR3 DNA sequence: TGCGCCAAGCAGTCGACTAAATACAATGAGCAGTTCTTC.

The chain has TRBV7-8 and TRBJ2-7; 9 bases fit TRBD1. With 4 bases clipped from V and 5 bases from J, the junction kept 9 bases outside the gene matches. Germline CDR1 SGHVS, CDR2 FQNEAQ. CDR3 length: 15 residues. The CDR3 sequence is CASSSSGTGRNEQYF. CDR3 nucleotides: TGTGCCAGCAGCTCTTCCGGGACAGGGAGGAACGAGCAGTACTTC.

CDR3 protein: CASSIRGASNQPQHF. The CDR3 DNA is TGTGCCAGTAGTATCCGGGGGGCCAGCAATCAGCCCCAGCATTTT. The rearrangement uses TRBV19 and TRBJ1-5, with a weak D call TRBD1 (6 bases). Looked up from germline, CDR1 is LNHDA and CDR2 is SQIVND (reference sequence). The CDR3 sequence is 15 residues long. V was trimmed by 3 bases and J by 1 base, leaving 10 bases between them.

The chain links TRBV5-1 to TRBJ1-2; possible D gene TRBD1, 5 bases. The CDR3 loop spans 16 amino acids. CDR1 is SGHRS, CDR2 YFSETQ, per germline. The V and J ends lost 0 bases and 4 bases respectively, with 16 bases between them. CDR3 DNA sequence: TGCGCCAGCAGCTTGGCCGGGGGGAGTTCCCCCTATGGCTACACCTTC. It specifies CASSLAGGSSPYGYTF.

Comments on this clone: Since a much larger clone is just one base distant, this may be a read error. The CDR3 sequence is CVSSSSGGTEAFF. For the CDR3, the DNA is TGTGTCAGCAGTTCCTCAGGGGGGACTGAAGCTTTCTTT. The chain joins TRBV6-1 to TRBJ1-1; 7 bases fit TRBD1. The CDR3 runs to 13 residues. Germline V CDR1 and CDR2: MNHNS, SASEGT.

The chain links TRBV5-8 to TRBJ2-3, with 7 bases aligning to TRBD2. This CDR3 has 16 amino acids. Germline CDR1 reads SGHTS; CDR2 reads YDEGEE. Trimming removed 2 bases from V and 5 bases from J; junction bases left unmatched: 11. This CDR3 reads CASSFGGSGGIDTQYF. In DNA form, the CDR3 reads TGTGCCAGCAGCTTCGGCGGGAGTGGAGGCATAGATACGCAGTATTTT.

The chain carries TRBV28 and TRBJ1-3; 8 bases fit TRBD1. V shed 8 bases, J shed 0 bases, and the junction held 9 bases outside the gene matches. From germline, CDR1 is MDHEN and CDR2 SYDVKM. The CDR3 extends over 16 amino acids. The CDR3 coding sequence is TGTGCCAGCGGGAGGGACAGGCAAAGCTCTGGAAACACCATATATTTT. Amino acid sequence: CASGRDRQSSGNTIYF. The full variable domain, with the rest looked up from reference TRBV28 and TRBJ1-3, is DVKVTQSSRYLVKRTGEKVFLECVQDMDHENMFWYRQDPGLGLRLIYFSYDVKMKEKGDIPEGYSVSREKKERFSLILESASTNQTSMYLCASGRDRQSSGNTIYFGEGSWLTVV.

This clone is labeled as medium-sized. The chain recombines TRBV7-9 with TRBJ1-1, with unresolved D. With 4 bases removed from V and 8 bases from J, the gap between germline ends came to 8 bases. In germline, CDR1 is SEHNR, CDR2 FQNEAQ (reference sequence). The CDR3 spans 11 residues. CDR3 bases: TGTGCCAGCAGCTCATCTCACGAAGCTTTCTTT. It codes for CASSSSHEAFF.

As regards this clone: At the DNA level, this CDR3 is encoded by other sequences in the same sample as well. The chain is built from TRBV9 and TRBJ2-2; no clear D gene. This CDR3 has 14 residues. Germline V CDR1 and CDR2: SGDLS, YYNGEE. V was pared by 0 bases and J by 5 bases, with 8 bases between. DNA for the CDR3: TGTGCCAGCAGCGTAGGGTTAGGAACCGGGGAGCTGTTTTTT. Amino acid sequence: CASSVGLGTGELFF.

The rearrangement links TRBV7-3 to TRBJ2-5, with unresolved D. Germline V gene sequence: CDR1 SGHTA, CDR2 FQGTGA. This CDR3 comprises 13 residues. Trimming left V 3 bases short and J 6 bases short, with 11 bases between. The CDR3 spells CASSFWIGQTQYF. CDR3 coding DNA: TGTGCCAGCAGCTTTTGGATTGGACAGACCCAGTACTTC.

The CDR3 DNA sequence: TGTGCCACCAGCACCCGGACAGGGGGGAATGAGCAGTTCTTC. It encodes CATSTRTGGNEQFF. The gene calls are TRBV15 and TRBJ2-1, with TRBD1 matching over 10 bases. CDR3 length: 14 residues. Germline trimming cut 4 bases from V and 7 bases from J; bases unmatched to any gene: 4. CDR1 and CDR2 (germline): LNHNV, YYDKDF (reference sequence).

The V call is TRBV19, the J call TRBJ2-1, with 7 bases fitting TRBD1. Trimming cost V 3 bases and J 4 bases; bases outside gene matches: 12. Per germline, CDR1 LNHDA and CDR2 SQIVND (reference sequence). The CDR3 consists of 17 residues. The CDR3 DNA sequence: TGTGCCAGTAGTATTACGCTGGGGGACAGACATTACAATGAGCAGTTCTTC. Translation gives CASSITLGDRHYNEQFF. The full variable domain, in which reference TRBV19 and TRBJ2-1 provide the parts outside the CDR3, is DGGITQSPKYLFRKEGQNVTLSCEQNLNHDAMYWYRQDPGQGLRLIYYSQIVNDFQKGDIAEGYSVSREKKESFPLTVTSAQKNPTAFYLCASSITLGDRHYNEQFFGPGTRLTVL.

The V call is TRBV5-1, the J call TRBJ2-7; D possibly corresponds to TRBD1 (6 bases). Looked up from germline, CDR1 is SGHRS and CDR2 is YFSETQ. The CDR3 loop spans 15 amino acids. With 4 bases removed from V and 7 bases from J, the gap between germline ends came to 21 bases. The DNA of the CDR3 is TGCGCCAGCAGCATACCGGGACACTTGTCGGAAGAGCAGTACTTC. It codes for CASSIPGHLSEEQYF.

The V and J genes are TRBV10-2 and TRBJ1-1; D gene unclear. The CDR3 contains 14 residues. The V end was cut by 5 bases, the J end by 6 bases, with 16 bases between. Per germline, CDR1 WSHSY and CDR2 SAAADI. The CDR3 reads CASSYHGVPSEAFF. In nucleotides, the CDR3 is TGCGCCAGCAGTTACCATGGGGTTCCCTCTGAAGCTTTCTTT.

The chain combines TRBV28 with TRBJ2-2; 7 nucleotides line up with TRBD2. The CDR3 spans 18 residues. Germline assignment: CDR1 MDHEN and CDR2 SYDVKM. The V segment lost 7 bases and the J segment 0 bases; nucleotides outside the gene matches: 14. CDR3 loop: CASTFFGGIRSNTGELFF. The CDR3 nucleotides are TGTGCCAGCACCTTTTTCGGGGGGATCCGCTCGAACACCGGGGAGCTGTTTTTT.

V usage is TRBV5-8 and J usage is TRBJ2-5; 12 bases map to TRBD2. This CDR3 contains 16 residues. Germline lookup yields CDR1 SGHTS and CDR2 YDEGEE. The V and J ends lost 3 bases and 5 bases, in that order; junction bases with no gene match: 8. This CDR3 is CASSYRLAGVIETQYF. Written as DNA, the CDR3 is TGTGCCAGCAGCTACAGACTAGCGGGGGTTATCGAGACCCAGTACTTC. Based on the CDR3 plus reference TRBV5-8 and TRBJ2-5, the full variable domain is EAGVTQSPTHLIKTRGQQATLRCSPISGHTSVYWYQQALGLGLQFLLWYDEGEERNRGNFPPRFSGRQFPNYSSELNVNALELEDSALYLCASSYRLAGVIETQYFGPGTRLLVL.

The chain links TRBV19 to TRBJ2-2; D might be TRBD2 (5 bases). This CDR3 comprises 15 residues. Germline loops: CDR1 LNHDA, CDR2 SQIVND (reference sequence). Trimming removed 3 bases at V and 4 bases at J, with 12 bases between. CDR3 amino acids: CASSISGSGTGELFF. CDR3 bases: TGTGCCAGTAGTATTTCGGGGTCGGGCACCGGGGAGCTGTTTTTT.